The 22 T cell receptor beta chains below were found in one sample sequenced in a study of blood T cell repertoires in COVID-19. TCRdb's table, derived via immunoSEQ multiplex PCR, lists solely in-frame clones and lacks some. Here the sample spans 200,000 to 250,000 clones, 86% being singletons. Sequencing input: PBMCs or T cells enriched from blood (not recorded which). The receptors here all came from a woman under 40 who had been exposed to COVID-19.

The V gene is TRBV9, the J gene TRBJ2-3, with 7 bases aligning to TRBD1. J lost 5 bases, V lost 4 bases, and 10 bases had no gene match. Germline assignment: CDR1 SGDLS and CDR2 YYNGEE. CDR3 length: 15 residues. The CDR3 bases are TGTGCCAGCAGCCGTCTGGGGGACAGCGGAGATACGCAGTATTTT. It codes for CASSRLGDSGDTQYF.

A single count supports this clone. The chain recombines TRBV19 with TRBJ1-2; D uncertain. The CDR3 sequence is 16 residues long. Germline-derived CDR1 and CDR2 are LNHDA and SQIVND (reference sequence). Trimming removed 3 bases from V and 4 bases from J, with 18 bases in between. The CDR3 protein is CASSIVVRGGGYGYTF. The CDR3 DNA follows: TGTGCCAGTAGTATCGTCGTTCGGGGAGGCGGCTATGGCTACACCTTC.

V is TRBV4-1 and J is TRBJ1-1; a weak D match, TRBD1 (5 bases). Germline CDR1 and CDR2: MGHRA and YSYEKL. The CDR3 covers 13 residues. Trimming stripped 4 bases from V and 4 bases from J, with 10 bases between. DNA of the CDR3: TGCGCCAGCAGCCCTGAGACAGTCACTGAAGCTTTCTTT. As protein: CASSPETVTEAFF.

V gene TRBV24-1 combines with J gene TRBJ2-1; a possible D gene is TRBD2 (6 bases). The CDR3 runs 16 residues. V gave up 2 bases and J gave up 9 bases, with 19 bases separating them. Germline assignment: CDR1 KGHDR and CDR2 SFDVKD. The CDR3 bases are TGTGCCACCAGTGATTCCGGGACCCGAGTCGGGGGTGAGCAGTTCTTC. Protein product: CATSDSGTRVGGEQFF.

Comments on this clone: The sample contains more than one DNA sequence encoding this CDR3. The rearrangement uses TRBV9 and TRBJ2-7, with D tentatively TRBD1 (5 bases). V was clipped by 0 bases and J by 0 bases, with 10 bases between them. This CDR3 contains 15 residues. Per germline, CDR1 SGDLS and CDR2 YYNGEE. CDR3 nucleotides: TGTGCCAGCAGCGTAGCAGCAGGGAACTCCTACGAGCAGTACTTC. Its protein product is CASSVAAGNSYEQYF.

V usage is TRBV21-1 and J usage is TRBJ2-2; the D call of TRBD1 is as the table states it, not checked on the DNA. TRBV21-1 is a pseudogene segment. The CDR3 is made up of 17 amino acids. The CDR3 loop reads CASSKKRGTAKTGELFF. The DNA for the CDR3 is TGTGCCAGCAGCAAAAAAAGGGGGACAGCAAAAACCGGGGAGCTGTTTTTT.

For the CDR3, the DNA is TGTGCCTGGAGGGGGGCTTTTGGGGGCTACACCTTC. Its protein product is CAWRGAFGGYTF. The chain links TRBV30 to TRBJ1-2; TRBD1 is a possible D gene (6 bases). Germline CDR1 is GTSNPN and CDR2 is SVGIG (reference sequence). Trimming pared 3 bases from V and 8 bases from J, leaving 13 bases between. The CDR3 covers 12 residues.

Here the CDR3 reads CASSPGPGRYGYTF. The CDR3 DNA reads as TGCGCCAGCAGCCCCGGCCCCGGGAGATATGGCTACACCTTC. The chain couples TRBV5-1 to TRBJ1-2; D is unresolved. CDR3 size: 14 residues. Trimming shortened V by 4 bases and J by 5 bases, and 15 bases separated the two germline ends. The germline gives CDR1 SGHRS, CDR2 YFSETQ.

This sequence joins TRBV5-8 and TRBJ1-5; D is perhaps TRBD1 (5 bases). V lost 4 bases and J lost 0, with 11 bases in between. Germline V gene sequence: CDR1 SGHTS, CDR2 YDEGEE. The CDR3 has 15 residues. The CDR3 sequence: CASSGRGGSNQPQHF. The CDR3 DNA sequence: TGTGCCAGCAGCGGCCGGGGGGGTAGCAATCAGCCCCAGCATTTT.

The chain carries TRBV27 and TRBJ2-1, with a possible D match to TRBD2 (6 bases). V lost 4 bases and J 4 bases, leaving 11 bases between the germline ends. In germline, CDR1 is MNHEY, CDR2 SMNVEV (reference sequence). The CDR3 sequence is 14 residues long. The CDR3 region has the DNA TGTGCCAGCAGTTCCAGGGACTGGTACAATGAGCAGTTCTTC. Translation: CASSSRDWYNEQFF.

The V gene is TRBV6-6, the J gene TRBJ1-2; D not certain. This CDR3 contains 14 residues. Trimming removed 7 bases at V and 1 base at J, with 13 bases between. Germline assignment: CDR1 MNHNY and CDR2 SVGAGI (reference sequence). The CDR3: CASTHRVLNYGYTF. CDR3 DNA: TGTGCCAGCACCCACCGGGTGCTTAACTATGGCTACACCTTC.

The J gene is TRBJ2-7, the V gene TRBV3-1 (or the pseudogene TRBV3-2); 15 bases are a match to TRBD2. Germline lookup yields CDR1 LGHDT and CDR2 YNNKEL (reference sequence). The CDR3 sequence is 16 residues long. V lost 7 bases, J lost 3 bases, and 7 bases stayed unmatched. The CDR3 loop is CASTAGLAGGVYEQYF. For the CDR3, the DNA is TGTGCCAGCACCGCCGGACTAGCGGGGGGGGTCTACGAGCAGTACTTC.

The rearrangement uses TRBV3-1 (or the pseudogene TRBV3-2) and TRBJ1-3, with TRBD1 as a possible D gene (5 bases). This CDR3 spans 16 amino acids. The V and J ends lost 4 bases and 0 bases respectively, with 13 bases between them. Germline V gives CDR1 LGHDT, CDR2 YNNKEL (reference sequence). The DNA of the CDR3 is TGTGCCAGCAGCCCCCAGGGTACTATCTCTGGAAACACCATATATTTT. Translation: CASSPQGTISGNTIYF.

The V and J genes are TRBV29-1 and TRBJ1-1; 10 nucleotides line up with TRBD1. The CDR3 has 12 amino acids. Unmatched junction bases numbered 1, after V lost 4 bases and J lost 5 bases. Germline-derived CDR1 and CDR2 are SQVTM and ANQGSEA. The CDR3 spells CSVGTGGTEAFF. In nucleotides, the CDR3 is TGCAGCGTTGGGACAGGGGGAACTGAAGCTTTCTTT. Drawing the rest from reference TRBV29-1 and TRBJ1-1, the complete variable domain is SAVISQKPSRDICQRGTSLTIQCQVDSQVTMMFWYRQQPGQSLTLIATANQGSEATYESGFVIDKFPISRPNLTFSTLTVSNMSPEDSSIYLCSVGTGGTEAFFGQGTRLTVV.

This clone was seen only once. The V call is TRBV5-8, the J call TRBJ1-2; D is undetermined. CDR3 length: 12 residues. CDR1 is SGHTS and CDR2 is YDEGEE in the germline V gene. Deletions cut 0 bases from V and 8 bases from J, with 8 bases between. The CDR3: CASSLAPGGYTF. The CDR3 region has the DNA TGTGCCAGCAGCTTGGCACCGGGGGGCTACACCTTC.

The V call is TRBV4-1, the J call TRBJ2-7, with 7 nucleotides matching TRBD2. The length of the CDR3 is 15 residues. V gave up 0 bases and J gave up 2 bases; unmatched junction bases: 4. The V gene's germline CDR1 is MGHRA and CDR2 YSYEKL. The CDR3: CASSQDLGTTYEQYF. The CDR3 DNA follows: TGCGCCAGCAGCCAAGACCTCGGGACTACCTACGAGCAGTACTTC.

The chain joins TRBV5-4 to TRBJ2-3; 10 bases are a match to TRBD2. V was pared by 4 bases and J by 2 bases, with 10 bases of the junction left unmatched. The CDR3 sequence is 17 residues long. Germline CDR1 is SGHNT and CDR2 is YYREEE (reference sequence). The CDR3 region has the DNA TGTGCCAGCAGCCCAGCGGGGGGGGCGCATTCCACAGATACGCAGTATTTT. Its translation: CASSPAGGAHSTDTQYF.

The J gene is TRBJ2-2, the V gene TRBV19; 9 bases agree with TRBD1. V was clipped by 8 bases and J by 5 bases; unmatched bases: 6. The CDR3 runs 14 residues. CDR1 LNHDA and CDR2 SQIVND come from the germline V gene (reference sequence). CDR3 loop: CASAQGARTGELFF. The CDR3 coding sequence is TGTGCCAGTGCACAGGGGGCGCGGACCGGGGAGCTGTTTTTT.

This clone came up a few times. V usage is TRBV7-6 and J usage is TRBJ1-6; D is perhaps TRBD1 (6 bases). The length of the CDR3 is 15 residues. Germline CDR1 is SGHVS and CDR2 is FNYEAQ. V was clipped by 2 bases and J by 7 bases, with 12 bases between them. The CDR3 sequence is CASSLRSGVNSPLHF. CDR3 coding DNA: TGTGCCAGCAGCTTACGTTCAGGGGTAAATTCACCCCTCCACTTT.

The chain links TRBV2 to TRBJ1-1; no firm D call. V was trimmed by 7 bases and J by 1 base, leaving 10 bases between them. The CDR3 is 13 amino acids. Germline CDR1 SNHLY, CDR2 FYNNEI. The CDR3, as DNA: TGTGCCAGCAAAGAGGAGAGGAACACTGAAGCTTTCTTT. Protein sequence: CASKEERNTEAFF.

V is TRBV27 and J is TRBJ1-2, with 7 bases identical to TRBD1. The V gene end was trimmed by 6 bases and the J gene end by 6 bases; junction bases not matched to a gene: 16. The CDR3 contains 16 residues. Germline V gene lookup returns CDR1 MNHEY and CDR2 SMNVEV (reference sequence). The CDR3 sequence is CASSPKPLSTGNGYTF. CDR3 nucleotide sequence: TGTGCCAGCAGCCCGAAACCCCTCTCGACAGGGAATGGCTACACCTTC.

The chain is built from TRBV5-1 and TRBJ2-5, with D possibly TRBD2 on 6 matching bases. This CDR3 is built from 13 residues. Germline V lookup: CDR1 SGHRS, CDR2 YFSETQ. The V end was cut by 5 bases, the J end by 2 bases, with 10 bases between. The CDR3 DNA sequence: TGCGCCAGCAGTGGAGGGGAGCAAGAGACCCAGTACTTC. Translated, it gives CASSGGEQETQYF.